The 10 T cell receptor beta chains in this list originate from one sample, sequenced in a study of human T cells and chemical hapten exposure. TCRdb passed the RACE reads through MiXCR, listing each CDR3 protein once. Among roughly 360,000 distinct CDR3 sequences, 4.8% were seen once, and the ten largest hold under 2.5%. Time point denoted: patch test 1, 2 weeks after DPC sensitization. The treatment here: therapeutic diphenylcyclopropenone sensitization with weekly scalp DPC. The sample consisted of whole blood, taken in connection with sensitization to the hapten diphenylcyclopropenone (DPC). The receptors come from a woman between 45 and 60 years old with alopecia areata. Some clones in this sample may be carry-over from other donors' samples.

This chain connects TRBV3-1 to TRBJ1-1; possible D gene TRBD1, 6 bases. Germline V gives CDR1 LGHDT, CDR2 YNNKEL (reference sequence). The CDR3 spans 14 residues. The V and J ends lost 0 bases and 3 bases respectively, with 8 bases between them. CDR3 sequence reads: CASSQEWGHTEAFF. The CDR3 nucleotides read TGTGCCAGCAGCCAAGAATGGGGGCACACTGAAGCTTTCTTT.

This clonotype was found many times. V and J are TRBV3-1 and TRBJ1-4; maybe TRBD1 (5 bases). The CDR3 loop spans 16 amino acids. Germline V CDR1 and CDR2: LGHDT, YNNKEL (reference sequence). Between the trimmed V and J ends, which lost 4 bases and 0 bases, there was a span of 12 bases. The CDR3 nucleotides read TGTGCCAGCAGCCTTTCCGGGGGTGCAACTAATGAAAAACTGTTTTTT. Encoded protein: CASSLSGGATNEKLFF.

This clonotype has a count of ten or more. The rearrangement links TRBV5-1 to TRBJ1-2; D gene uncertain. Looked up from germline, CDR1 is SGHRS and CDR2 is YFSETQ. The ends were cut back, 0 bases at V and 4 bases at J, with 13 bases in the middle. The CDR3 length is 15 residues. The CDR3 spells CASSLGAGVAYGYTF. The CDR3 nucleotides read TGCGCCAGCAGCTTGGGGGCAGGAGTTGCCTATGGCTACACCTTC.

This chain joins TRBV3-1 and TRBJ1-4; a possible D gene is TRBD1 (5 bases). Germline values: CDR1 LGHDT, CDR2 YNNKEL (reference sequence). Trimming took off 0 bases at V and 8 bases at J, with 19 bases between the two ends. The CDR3 runs 17 residues. CDR3 DNA sequence: TGTGCCAGCAGCCAAGAAATACCCAGGGAAAGGGAGGAAAAACTGTTTTTT. Protein sequence: CASSQEIPREREEKLFF.

This clonotype was observed at least ten times. The chain couples TRBV29-1 to TRBJ2-5, with 7 bases identical to TRBD2. Losses at the gene ends were 8 bases for V and 5 bases for J; bases not matched to a gene: 8. From germline, CDR1 is SQVTM and CDR2 ANQGSEA. The CDR3 contains 12 residues. This chain's CDR3 is CSPRFGGETQYF. CDR3 DNA sequence: TGCAGCCCCCGTTTCGGGGGGGAGACCCAGTACTTC.

This clonotype was counted at least ten times. This sequence joins TRBV21-1 and TRBJ2-7; the table's D call TRBD1 went unverified against the DNA. TRBV21-1 is an annotated pseudogene. CDR3 length equals 12 residues. The CDR3 loop reads CATANIETGALF. As DNA, the CDR3 is TGTGCCACAGCAAATATAGAGACAGGGGCACTCTTC.

This clonotype was counted only a few times. The chain employs TRBV7-2 and TRBJ2-3, with 8 bases aligning to TRBD2. This CDR3 has 14 residues. Per germline, CDR1 SGHTA and CDR2 FQGNSA. V shed 5 bases and J 5 bases; nucleotides not matched to a gene: 6. CDR3 DNA: TGTGCCAGCAGCCGGGGGGGCCGGGGAGATACGCAGTATTTT. Translated, it gives CASSRGGRGDTQYF.

The chain carries TRBV6-4 and TRBJ1-5, with TRBD1 as a possible D gene (5 bases). Trimming shortened V by 8 bases and J by 0 bases, and 20 bases separated the two germline ends. Germline V gene lookup returns CDR1 MRHNA and CDR2 SNTAGT. The CDR3 extends over 17 amino acids. CDR3 sequence reads: CASQGGGKCYSNQPQHF. Here the CDR3 DNA reads TGTGCCAGCCAGGGCGGCGGCAAATGTTATAGCAATCAGCCCCAGCATTTT.

This clonotype was detected ten times or more. V gene TRBV2 combines with J gene TRBJ1-2; 8 bases agree with TRBD1. The CDR3 sequence is 15 residues long. Trimming removed 7 bases from V and 4 bases from J; junction bases left unmatched: 11. The germline CDR1 and CDR2 sequences are SNHLY and FYNNEI. Here the CDR3 reads CASTNDGQGGYGYTF. CDR3 bases: TGTGCCAGCACTAACGATGGACAGGGAGGCTATGGCTACACCTTC.

Many counts were recorded for this clonotype. A read error may account for a junction end that differs from germline. CDR3 bases: TGTGCCAACAGCTTGAGAGGCCCTAAAACCATTAACAATGAGCAGTTCTTC. Translated, it gives CANSLRGPKTINNEQFF. The gene calls are TRBV7-8 and TRBJ2-1; no firm D call. This CDR3 contains 17 residues. Germline CDR1 reads SGHVS; CDR2 reads FQNEAQ.